One sample yielded the 21 T cell receptor beta chains listed below, sequenced in a study of monozygotic twins with inflammatory bowel disease. TCRdb reanalyzed the 5' RACE reads and collapses them to one entry per CDR3 protein, without DNA. This sample contains about 450,000 distinct CDR3 sequences. Material for sequencing was blood. The receptor set was obtained from a human donor with ulcerative colitis or Crohn's disease, or a healthy co-twin of an affected twin (not recorded which).

This chain joins TRBV5-1 and TRBJ2-3; the D call from TCRdb, TRBD2, cannot be confirmed without DNA. The CDR3 contains 14 residues. Germline V gene lookup returns CDR1 SGHRS and CDR2 YFSETQ. CDR3 in amino acids: CASSFSAGTDTQYF.

The V call is TRBV4-2, the J call TRBJ2-5; TCRdb's D call, TRBD2, is unchecked because there is no DNA. The CDR3 is made up of 18 amino acids. The germline CDR1 and CDR2 sequences are LGHNA and YNFKEQ. The CDR3 region is CASSQEGAASGGAETQYF.

V and J are TRBV14 and TRBJ2-1; TCRdb reports TRBD1, a call that lacks DNA to check it against. CDR3 length: 13 residues. CDR1 SGHDN and CDR2 FVKESK come from the germline V gene. CDR3 region: CASSQDLQGRQFF.

J is TRBJ2-1 and V is TRBV28; no DNA is available, so the TRBD1 call from TCRdb remains unchecked. The CDR3 runs to 16 residues. Germline-derived CDR1 and CDR2 are MDHEN and SYDVKM. The CDR3 loop is CASSWAYQGPSYEQFF.

The CDR3 region is CASSDRARVHEQYF. V usage is TRBV2 and J usage is TRBJ2-7; absent DNA, TCRdb's TRBD1 call cannot be checked. This CDR3 has 14 residues. The germline V gene encodes CDR1 SNHLY and CDR2 FYNNEI.

The gene calls are TRBV12-3 or TRBV12-4 and TRBJ1-1; with no DNA, the TCRdb D assignment of TRBD1 cannot be verified. The length of the CDR3 is 14 residues. CDR3 residues: CASSLGGGDTEAFF.

The gene calls are TRBV5-1 and TRBJ1-1. There are 15 residues in the CDR3. CDR1 and CDR2 from the germline V gene are SGHRS and YFSETQ. CDR3 in amino acids: CASSLGSDLNTEAFF.

The chain uses TRBV29-1 and TRBJ2-3; the D gene TCRdb calls, TRBD2, cannot be checked with no DNA. This CDR3 spans 19 amino acids. Germline CDR1 and CDR2: SQVTM and ANQGSEA. CDR3 region: CSVLSPPGLAGAITDTQYF.

The chain links TRBV7-9 to TRBJ2-7; the TCRdb call, TRBD1, lacks DNA for checking. The germline V gene encodes CDR1 SEHNR and CDR2 FQNEAQ (reference sequence). The CDR3 is 14 amino acids. CDR3 in amino acids: CASSTGTAAYEQYF.

The gene calls are TRBV30 and TRBJ1-2. The CDR3 is 14 residues long. Germline V lookup: CDR1 GTSNPN, CDR2 SVGIG (reference sequence). The CDR3 sequence is CAWSVKGPPNGYTF.

CDR3 loop: CSADRGLHTDTQYF. The rearrangement uses TRBV29-1 and TRBJ2-3. Per germline, CDR1 SQVTM and CDR2 ANQGSEA. The CDR3 sequence is 14 residues long.

This chain uses TRBV30 with TRBJ1-4. The CDR3 is 15 residues long. CDR1 is GTSNPN, CDR2 SVGIG, per germline (reference sequence). The CDR3 sequence is CAWSVLKENNEKLFF.

V is TRBV4-2 and J is TRBJ2-7; TCRdb lists TRBD1, though no DNA is available to test this call. The CDR3 spans 17 residues. In germline, CDR1 is LGHNA, CDR2 YNFKEQ. The CDR3 region is CASSQEVYRVPYAEQYF.

The chain recombines TRBV5-1 with TRBJ1-1; lacking DNA, the TRBD1 call made by TCRdb goes unchecked. This CDR3 contains 14 residues. Per the germline V gene, CDR1 is SGHRS and CDR2 is YFSETQ. The CDR3 sequence is CASRDTGLNTEAFF.

This chain links TRBV18 with TRBJ2-7; there is no DNA to check the TCRdb D call of TRBD2. This CDR3 is built from 14 residues. Germline V CDR1 and CDR2: KGHSH, LQKENI. CDR3 loop: CASSPRDYYDEQYF.

The genes are TRBV24-1 and TRBJ2-1; TCRdb selects TRBD2, and the lack of DNA leaves this call unchecked. The V gene's germline CDR1 is KGHDR and CDR2 SFDVKD. The length of the CDR3 is 15 residues. The chain's CDR3 is CATSDFVSGKDEQFF.

This sequence joins TRBV5-1 and TRBJ2-3; TCRdb picks TRBD2, but there is no DNA to check that call. Germline CDR1 and CDR2: SGHRS and YFSETQ. The CDR3 sequence is 15 residues long. The CDR3 sequence: CASSLDAGEGDTQYF.

The CDR3 is CASSLTPGLEAFF. The chain combines TRBV7-3 with TRBJ1-1. The CDR3 covers 13 residues. In germline, CDR1 is SGHTA, CDR2 FQGTGA. Using reference TRBV7-3 and TRBJ1-1 for the parts outside the CDR3, the full variable domain is GAGVSQTPSNKVTEKGKYVELRCDPISGHTALYWYRQSLGQGPEFLIYFQGTGAADDSGLPNDRFFAVRPEGSVSTLKIQRTERGDSAVYLCASSLTPGLEAFFGQGTRLTVV.

This chain joins TRBV27 and TRBJ2-3; lacking DNA, the TRBD1 call made by TCRdb goes unchecked. CDR1 MNHEY and CDR2 SMNVEV come from the germline V gene (reference sequence). This CDR3 is 17 amino acids long. The CDR3 loop reads CASRPIDRGTSTDTQYF.

The chain has TRBV12-3 or TRBV12-4 and TRBJ1-3; the TRBD1 assignment by TCRdb is unverifiable without DNA. This CDR3 comprises 15 residues. Here the CDR3 reads CASRAQGRTGNTIYF.

The V call is TRBV20-1, the J call TRBJ1-2. The V gene's germline CDR1 is DFQATT and CDR2 SNEGSKA (reference sequence). CDR3 length: 13 amino acids. CDR3 sequence reads: CSARDRGNYGYTF.